This TCR beta chain originates from a study of cytomegalovirus exposure and HLA in healthy donors. Study results and caveats: Cytomegalovirus-associated status was assigned to 150 or so TCR beta chains. Researchers reported that a few CMV-associated chains were confirmed in vitro as CMV antigen-specific.

All the people who gave samples were healthy bone marrow donors. As concerns this clone: Its target is unknown.

Researchers ran the PCR with 60 Vbeta and 13 Jbeta primers. Data came from immunoSEQ multiplex PCR; TCRdb stores just in-frame clones and leaves some out. The repertoire holds approximately 110,000 clones, with 70% as singletons. Germline lookup yields CDR1 LNHDA and CDR2 SQIVND (reference sequence). CDR3 length: 14 amino acids. Trimming removed 7 bases from V and 0 bases from J, with 12 bases in between. The V gene is TRBV19, the J gene TRBJ1-2; D remains unclear. Material for sequencing was PBMCs. The sequence derives from a man younger than 45 in good health and CMV-seropositive. DNA for the CDR3: TGTGCCAGTACGTACAGTCCTACTAACTATGGCTACACCTTC. Its protein is CASTYSPTNYGYTF.